A selection of T cell receptor beta chains follows, all from one sample in a study of control samples from healthy donors and cancer patients. TCRdb keeps only in-frame clones here, not all; method: immunoSEQ multiplex PCR. The sample contains fewer than 200,000 clones, around 94% of which appear only once. Sequenced material: PBMCs. Receptor source: a man between 60 and 75 years old with colorectal cancer. Each CDR3 is given with its conserved first and last residue. The D gene is left open where the match is weak. Clone size is shown for a subset of rows, as once, few, many or a class of expanded clone.

D gene	V gene	J gene	clone size	CDR3 protein	CDR3 DNA
TRBD1	TRBV9	TRBJ1-6	.	CASSDRDRGISPLHF	TGTGCCAGCAGCGACCGGGACAGGGGTATCTCACCCCTCCACTTT
.	TRBV19	TRBJ2-2	.	CASRKGQATGELFF	TGTGCCAGCCGAAAGGGGCAGGCCACCGGGGAGCTGTTTTTT
TRBD2	TRBV4-2	TRBJ2-7	.	CASSQGTSGGWNEQYF	TGTGCCAGCAGCCAAGGCACTAGCGGGGGCTGGAACGAGCAGTACTTC
TRBD1	TRBV19	TRBJ1-4	.	CASSHRDSPKKLFF	TGTGCCAGTAGTCACAGGGACAGCCCGAAAAAACTGTTTTTT
.	TRBV5-1	TRBJ2-1	.	CASSLRGFDEQFF	TGCGCCAGCAGCTTGCGGGGGTTTGATGAGCAGTTCTTC
.	TRBV7-8	TRBJ1-1	.	CASGTRGYTEAFF	TGTGCCAGCGGCACCAGGGGTTACACTGAAGCTTTCTTT
TRBD1	TRBV19	TRBJ1-3	.	CASSIRQGSGNTIYF	TGTGCCAGTAGTATAAGACAGGGCTCTGGAAACACCATATATTTT
TRBD1	TRBV5-1	TRBJ2-7	once	CASSAWDRLTYEQYF	TGCGCCAGCAGCGCCTGGGACAGGTTAACCTACGAGCAGTACTTC
TRBD1	TRBV11-2	TRBJ1-1	.	CASLNFARQGQAFF	TGTGCCAGCCTAAACTTCGCGAGACAGGGTCAAGCTTTCTTT
TRBD1	TRBV6-4	TRBJ2-7	once	CASSDPSSAGGRDEQYF	TGTGCCAGCAGTGACCCGTCTTCGGCAGGGGGTCGGGACGAGCAGTACTTC
.	TRBV19	TRBJ2-3	.	CASSIPGRSTDTQYF	TGTGCCAGTAGTATCCCAGGGCGGAGCACAGATACGCAGTATTTT
.	TRBV3-1/TRBV3-2	TRBJ1-4	.	CASSQDWSPDSNEKLFF	TGTGCCAGCAGCCAAGATTGGTCTCCAGATTCTAATGAAAAACTGTTTTTT
.	TRBV10-2	TRBJ2-7	.	CASKISGGTSYEQYF	TGCGCCAGCAAAATCAGCGGCGGGACCTCTTACGAGCAGTACTTC
.	TRBV24-1	TRBJ2-7	.	CATSDRASASYEQYF	TGTGCCACCAGTGATAGGGCTAGCGCCTCCTACGAGCAGTACTTC
.	TRBV3-1/TRBV3-2	TRBJ2-2	.	CASSQSWTGELFF	TGTGCCAGCAGCCAATCCTGGACCGGGGAGCTGTTTTTT
.	TRBV28	TRBJ1-5	.	CASSLPRRDQPQHF	TGTGCCAGCAGTCTGCCGAGGCGCGATCAGCCCCAGCATTTT
.	TRBV30	TRBJ1-5	few	CACSRDSNQPQHF	TGTGCCTGTTCCCGGGACAGCAATCAGCCCCAGCATTTT
.	TRBV15	TRBJ1-4	.	CATSRGQGGEKLFF	TGTGCCACCAGCAGGGGGCAGGGTGGAGAAAAACTGTTTTTT
.	TRBV5-1	TRBJ1-3	.	CASSSTSSGNTIYF	TGCGCCAGCAGCTCGACAAGCTCTGGAAACACCATATATTTT
.	TRBV6-5	TRBJ1-1	.	CASRMNTEAFF	TGTGCCAGCAGGATGAACACTGAAGCTTTCTTT
.	TRBV2	TRBJ1-4	.	CASSGDFNEKLFF	TGTGCCAGCTCGGGAGACTTTAATGAAAAACTGTTTTTT
.	TRBV18	TRBJ2-5	.	CASSPAQWGETQYF	TGTGCCAGCTCACCGGCCCAGTGGGGCGAGACCCAGTACTTC
.	TRBV27	TRBJ1-5	.	CASSLFRTVNQPQHF	TGTGCCAGCAGTTTATTCCGGACAGTCAATCAGCCCCAGCATTTT
.	TRBV7-9	TRBJ1-2	.	CASSLETVNYGYTF	TGTGCCAGCAGCTTAGAGACAGTTAACTATGGCTACACCTTC
.	TRBV12-3/TRBV12-4	TRBJ1-2	.	CASSLPANYGYTF	TGTGCCAGCAGTCTACCAGCTAACTATGGCTACACCTTC
.	TRBV15	TRBJ1-1	.	CATSRDRQLNTEAFF	TGTGCCACCAGCAGGGATCGGCAGTTGAACACTGAAGCTTTCTTT
TRBD1	TRBV18	TRBJ2-1	.	CASSPPVGQGYNEQFF	TGTGCCAGCTCACCCCCGGTGGGACAGGGTTACAATGAGCAGTTCTTC
.	TRBV19	TRBJ2-7	.	CASSSDSYEQYF	TGTGCCAGTAGTTCAGATTCCTACGAGCAGTACTTC
TRBD1	TRBV27	TRBJ1-2	.	CASSLRQGVVRGYTF	TGTGCCAGCAGTTTGCGACAGGGCGTAGTGAGGGGCTACACCTTC
.	TRBV6-6	TRBJ2-6	.	CASSPRDGVSGANVLTF	TGTGCCAGCAGTCCTCGGGACGGAGTCTCTGGGGCCAACGTCCTGACTTTC
.	TRBV3-1/TRBV3-2	TRBJ2-5	.	CASSQEEGLPMYQETQYF	TGTGCCAGCAGCCAAGAGGAGGGACTCCCTATGTACCAAGAGACCCAGTACTTC
TRBD2	TRBV19	TRBJ2-7	.	CASSPQLAGGYEQYF	TGTGCCAGTAGTCCTCAACTAGCGGGGGGCTACGAGCAGTACTTC
TRBD1	TRBV5-1	TRBJ2-7	once	CASSLQGAGFDEQYF	TGCGCCAGCAGCTTACAGGGGGCGGGGTTCGACGAGCAGTACTTC
.	TRBV3-1/TRBV3-2	TRBJ2-7	.	CASSRAKTYEQYF	TGTGCCAGCAGCCGCGCAAAAACCTACGAGCAGTACTTC
.	TRBV12-3/TRBV12-4	TRBJ1-4	.	CASRAVREKLFF	TGTGCCAGCAGGGCGGTACGTGAAAAACTGTTTTTT
.	TRBV12-3/TRBV12-4	TRBJ2-3	once	CASGGGADTQYF	TGTGCCAGCGGAGGGGGGGCAGATACGCAGTATTTT
TRBD2	TRBV11-2	TRBJ2-3	.	CASSLGAGGRDTQYF	TGTGCCAGCAGCTTAGGGGCGGGGGGGCGAGATACGCAGTATTTT